The sequence of this T cell receptor (beta chain) was determined in a study of regulatory T cells in long-lasting Graves disease. Whole-study results and caveats: Persistent disease exhibited a predilection for TRBV28, TRBJ1-2 and TRBJ2-5.

About this clonotype itself: Its antigen remains unknown. The DNA is omitted, as the CDR3 cannot be located on it reliably, and the CDR3 follows TCRdb's listing.

Time point defined: newly diagnosed GD, antithyroid drugs for less than 3 months. Isolated PBMC RNA provided the starting material for the TCR library. Inclusive of both ends, the CDR3 amounts to 15 amino acids. Assembly of TCR beta libraries relied on iRepertoire HTBI primers together with Arm-PCR of CDR3 regions. MiXCR, run by TCRdb on the multiplex PCR reads, gives a single entry per CDR3 protein. The profile shows hundreds of thousands of distinct CDR3 sequences, approximately 12% of them singletons. This sample was also put to use in a study of T cells in Graves' hyperthyroidism and ophthalmopathy. That publication notes: The model made its ophthalmopathy prediction, and onset followed a median 6.5 months later.

The sequenced sample was peripheral blood mononuclear cells (PBMCs), obtained at new diagnosis, from a patient treated with antithyroid drugs. This receptor was obtained from a woman in her twenties or thirties with Graves disease. The chain carries TRBV12-3 or TRBV12-4 and TRBJ1-2; TRBD1, the D gene given by the table, was not confirmed from the DNA. This CDR3 reads CASSTSTGAAYGYTF.